This T cell receptor beta chain came from a study of post-analysis software for immune sequencing data. Study-level results: People with multiple sclerosis had a significantly lower normalized Chao1 diversity than controls did. Controls showed lower frequencies than patients for several TRBV segments, and TRBV5-6, TRBV5-1 and TRBV20-1 were among these.

On this clonotype itself: Its antigen is still unknown.

The V gene lost 1 base and the J gene lost 0 bases, with 10 bases spanning the gap. The CDR3 is 14 residues long. The germline V gene encodes CDR1 DFQATT and CDR2 SNEGSKA (reference sequence). TCR beta cDNA libraries included unique molecular identifiers. Each CDR3 protein gets one entry after TCRdb re-called the PCR reads with MiXCR. The sample contains fewer than 850,000 distinct CDR3 sequences, just under 30% of which appear only once. The sequenced material came from blood. The V gene is TRBV20-1, the J gene TRBJ2-7; D gene unclear. This TCR came from a girl aged 10 to 17 with multiple sclerosis. The CDR3 sequence: CSARVFVNSYEQYF. CDR3 DNA sequence: TGCAGTGCTAGAGTGTTCGTGAACTCCTACGAGCAGTACTTC.